These T cell receptor beta chains were read from a single sample in a study of neoadjuvant anti-PD-1 for oral cavity cancer. Sequencing was performed with immunoSEQ multiplex PCR; in TCRdb, only in-frame clones are kept and a portion is missing. The sample carries about 16,000 clones, around 71% recorded once. Sequenced material: PBMCs, taken before nivolumab (anti-PD-1) treatment. The receptors originated from a person aged 35-80 years with oral cavity squamous cell carcinoma. CDR3s include the opening cysteine and the closing phenylalanine or tryptophan. D genes are given only for firm matches. The size entry is marked missing in some rows and otherwise reads once, few, many or a size class.

.	TRBV27	TRBJ2-1	.	CASSSGGRVERVVGNEQFF	TGTGCCAGCAGTTCCGGCGGCAGGGTGGAAAGGGTTGTCGGGAATGAGCAGTTCTTC
.	TRBV27	TRBJ1-2	.	CASSFQGLGSTNYGYTF	TGTGCCAGCAGTTTTCAGGGGCTCGGGAGTACTAACTATGGCTACACCTTC
TRBD1	TRBV7-2	TRBJ1-1	.	CASSFRTGGREAFF	TGTGCCAGCAGCTTCCGGACAGGGGGCCGGGAAGCTTTCTTT
TRBD2	TRBV27	TRBJ2-7	.	CASSPGLAGPYEQYF	TGTGCCAGCAGTCCCGGACTAGCGGGACCCTACGAGCAGTACTTC
TRBD2	TRBV7-9	TRBJ2-3	few	CASSLAGGSSAQYF	TGTGCCAGCAGCCTAGCGGGAGGATCTAGCGCGCAGTATTTT
.	TRBV25-1	TRBJ2-5	.	CASTPQGETQYF	TGTGCCAGCACCCCACAGGGAGAGACCCAGTACTTC
.	TRBV30	TRBJ1-3	.	CAWMVVRGGNTIYF	TGTGCCTGGATGGTAGTCCGCGGTGGAAACACCATATATTTT
.	TRBV29-1	TRBJ2-7	.	CSVEDRATETYEQYF	TGCAGCGTTGAAGATCGGGCAACGGAAACCTACGAGCAGTACTTC
TRBD1	TRBV30	TRBJ1-5	few	CAWSVTGNQPQHF	TGTGCCTGGAGTGTGACAGGGAACCAGCCCCAGCATTTT
.	TRBV29-1	TRBJ1-1	.	CSVSLKSPRTNTEAFF	TGCAGCGTTTCCCTGAAGAGCCCTAGGACGAACACTGAAGCTTTCTTT
.	TRBV29-1	TRBJ2-1	few	CSVAGFSSYNEQFF	TGCAGCGTGGCCGGATTTAGCTCCTACAATGAGCAGTTCTTC
.	TRBV5-1	TRBJ2-5	once	CASSLEVGPWETQYF	TGCGCCAGCAGCTTGGAAGTTGGGCCCTGGGAGACCCAGTACTTC
TRBD2	TRBV27	TRBJ2-5	once	CASRRHLAGGGETQYF	TGTGCCAGCAGGCGCCACCTAGCGGGAGGTGGGGAGACCCAGTACTTC
.	TRBV6-6	TRBJ1-1	.	CASSTGGRGTEAFF	TGTGCCAGCAGTACCGGGGGTCGAGGAACTGAAGCTTTCTTT
.	TRBV7-9	TRBJ1-2	few	CASSLAGEHYGYTF	TGTGCCAGCAGCTTAGCTGGGGAACACTATGGCTACACCTTC
.	TRBV6-4	TRBJ1-5	.	CASSDSYGEPQHF	TGTGCCAGCAGTGACTCGTACGGTGAGCCCCAGCATTTT
TRBD1	TRBV12-5	TRBJ2-3	.	CASGQYPPPDRGF	TGTGCTAGTGGTCAGTACCCTCCTCCGGACAGGGGTTTT
.	TRBV7-9	TRBJ2-5	.	CASSLVGLAKETQYF	TGTGCCAGCAGCTTAGTAGGGCTAGCGAAAGAGACCCAGTACTTC
TRBD1	TRBV25-1	TRBJ2-2	medium-sized	CASSGTGDTGELFF	TGTGCCAGCAGTGGGACAGGGGACACCGGGGAGCTGTTTTTT
.	TRBV6-5	TRBJ1-2	.	CASSFQGSGYGYTF	TGTGCCAGCAGTTTTCAGGGGAGCGGCTATGGCTACACCTTC
TRBD1	TRBV9	TRBJ1-1	.	CASSVTGVGGTEAFF	TGTGCCAGCAGCGTTACAGGGGTAGGCGGCACTGAAGCTTTCTTT
.	TRBV5-1	TRBJ2-7	once	CASSLGDWYEQYF	TGCGCCAGCAGCTTGGGAGACTGGTACGAGCAGTACTTC
.	TRBV5-6	TRBJ2-7	.	CASSGRSDEQYF	TGTGCCAGCAGCGGAAGAAGTGACGAGCAGTACTTC
TRBD1	TRBV5-4	TRBJ1-2	few	CASSFGQGDGYTF	TGTGCCAGCAGCTTCGGACAGGGGGATGGCTACACCTTC